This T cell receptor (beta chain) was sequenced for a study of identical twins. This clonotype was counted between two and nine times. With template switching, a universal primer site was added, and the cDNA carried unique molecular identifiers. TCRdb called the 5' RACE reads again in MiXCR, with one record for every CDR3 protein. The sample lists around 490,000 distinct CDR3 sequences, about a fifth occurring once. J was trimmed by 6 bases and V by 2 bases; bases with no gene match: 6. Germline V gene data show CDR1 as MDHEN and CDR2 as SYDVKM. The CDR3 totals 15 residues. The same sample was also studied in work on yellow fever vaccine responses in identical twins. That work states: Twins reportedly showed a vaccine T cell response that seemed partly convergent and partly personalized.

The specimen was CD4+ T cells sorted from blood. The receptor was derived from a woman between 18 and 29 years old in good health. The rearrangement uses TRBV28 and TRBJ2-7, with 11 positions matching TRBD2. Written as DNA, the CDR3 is TGTGCCAGCAGTTTAGGGGCTAGCGGGGGGCCCGAGCAGTACGTC. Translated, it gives CASSLGASGGPEQYV.